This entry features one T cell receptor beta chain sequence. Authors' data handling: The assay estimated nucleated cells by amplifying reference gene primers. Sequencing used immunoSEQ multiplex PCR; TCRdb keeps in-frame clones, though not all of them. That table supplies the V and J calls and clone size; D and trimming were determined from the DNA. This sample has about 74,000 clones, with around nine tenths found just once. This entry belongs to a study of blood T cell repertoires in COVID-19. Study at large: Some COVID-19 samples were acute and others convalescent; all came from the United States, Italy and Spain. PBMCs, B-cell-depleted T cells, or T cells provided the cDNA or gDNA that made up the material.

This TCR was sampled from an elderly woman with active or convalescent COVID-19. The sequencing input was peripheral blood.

The CDR3 spells CASSYSEASAGEQYF. CDR3 coding DNA: TGTGCCAGCAGTTACTCCGAAGCTAGCGCGGGAGAGCAGTACTTC. The rearrangement links TRBV6-2 or TRBV6-3 to TRBJ2-7; the D gene is possibly TRBD2 (6 bases). The CDR3 runs 15 residues. Germline V lookup: CDR1 MNHEY, CDR2 SVGEGT. V was cut by 0 bases and J by 7 bases, with 16 bases left in between.